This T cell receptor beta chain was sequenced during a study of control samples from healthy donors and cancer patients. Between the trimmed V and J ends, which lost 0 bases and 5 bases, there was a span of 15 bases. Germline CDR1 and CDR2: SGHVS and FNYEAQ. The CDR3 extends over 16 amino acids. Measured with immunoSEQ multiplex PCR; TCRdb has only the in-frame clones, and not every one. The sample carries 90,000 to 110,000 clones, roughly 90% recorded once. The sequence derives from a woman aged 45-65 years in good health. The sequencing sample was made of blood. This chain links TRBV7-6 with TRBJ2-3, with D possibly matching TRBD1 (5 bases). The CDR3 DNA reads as TGTGCCAGCAGCTTAGCGCAGGGATACAGGAAAGATACGCAGTATTTT. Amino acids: CASSLAQGYRKDTQYF.